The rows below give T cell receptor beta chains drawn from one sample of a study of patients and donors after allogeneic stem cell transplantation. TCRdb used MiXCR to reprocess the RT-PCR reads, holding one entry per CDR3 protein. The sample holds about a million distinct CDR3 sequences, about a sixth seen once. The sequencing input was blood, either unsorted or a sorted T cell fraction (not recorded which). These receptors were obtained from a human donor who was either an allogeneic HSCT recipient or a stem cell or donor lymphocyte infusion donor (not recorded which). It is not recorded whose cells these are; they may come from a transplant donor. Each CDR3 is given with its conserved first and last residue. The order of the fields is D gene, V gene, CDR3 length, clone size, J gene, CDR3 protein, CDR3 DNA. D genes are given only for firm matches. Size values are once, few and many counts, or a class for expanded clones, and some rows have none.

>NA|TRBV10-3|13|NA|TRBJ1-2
CAESGSEYYGYTF
TGTGCCGAGTCAGGATCTGAGTACTATGGCTACACCTTC
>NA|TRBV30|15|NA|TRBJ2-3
CAWSDDWPYGDTQYF
TGTGCCTGGAGTGACGACTGGCCCTATGGAGATACGCAGTATTTT
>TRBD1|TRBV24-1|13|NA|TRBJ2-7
CATGTGDPYEQYF
TGTGCCACCGGGACAGGGGACCCCTACGAGCAGTACTTC
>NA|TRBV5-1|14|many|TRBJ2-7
CASSLEAGPYEQYF
TGCGCCAGCAGCTTGGAGGCAGGACCCTACGAGCAGTACTTC
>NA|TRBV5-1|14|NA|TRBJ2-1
CASSPGGRAVEKFF
TGCGCCAGCAGCCCAGGAGGTAGGGCGGTTGAAAAGTTCTTC
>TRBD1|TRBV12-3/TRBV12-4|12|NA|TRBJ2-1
CASSPAQGARFF
TGTGCCAGCAGCCCCGCGCAGGGGGCGAGGTTCTTC
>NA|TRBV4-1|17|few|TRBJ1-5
CASSQDRGRGMGQPQHF
TGCGCCAGCAGCCAAGATCGTGGGCGAGGGATGGGTCAGCCCCAGCATTTT
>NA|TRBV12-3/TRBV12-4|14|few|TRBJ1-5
CASSLGGLHQPQHF
TGTGCCAGCAGTTTAGGGGGGCTCCATCAGCCCCAGCATTTT
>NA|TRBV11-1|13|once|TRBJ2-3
CASSPTVRDTQYF
TGTGCCAGCAGCCCGACAGTACGGGATACGCAGTATTTT
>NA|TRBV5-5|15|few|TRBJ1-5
CASSLASDSNQPQHF
TGTGCCAGCAGCTTGGCGTCAGATAGCAATCAGCCCCAGCATTTT
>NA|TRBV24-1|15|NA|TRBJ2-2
CATSEPSQGNGELFF
TGTGCCACCAGTGAGCCCTCGCAGGGAAACGGGGAGCTGTTTTTT
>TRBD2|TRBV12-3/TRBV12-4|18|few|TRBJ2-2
CASSLRLAGAMNTGELFF
TGTGCCAGCAGTCTACGACTAGCGGGGGCGATGAACACCGGGGAGCTGTTTTTT
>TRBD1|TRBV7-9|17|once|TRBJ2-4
CASSPDRGVNAKNIQYF
TGTGCCAGCAGCCCGGACAGGGGGGTAAACGCCAAAAACATTCAGTACTTC
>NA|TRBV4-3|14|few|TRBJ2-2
CASSQDWIAGELFF
TGCGCCAGCAGCCAAGATTGGATCGCCGGGGAGCTGTTTTTT
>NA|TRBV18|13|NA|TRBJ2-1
CASSPRLYGEQFF
TGTGCCAGCTCACCACGACTCTACGGTGAGCAGTTCTTC
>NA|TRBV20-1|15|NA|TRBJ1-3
CSASADRYSGNTIYF
TGCAGTGCTAGTGCGGACCGATACTCTGGAAACACCATATATTTT
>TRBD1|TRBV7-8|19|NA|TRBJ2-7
CASSLGGQGLISISYEQYF
TGTGCCAGCAGCTTAGGGGGACAGGGGTTGATTTCAATCTCCTACGAGCAGTACTTC
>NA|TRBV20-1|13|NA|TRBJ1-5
CSARDRRDQPQHF
TGCAGTGCTAGAGATCGGAGAGATCAGCCCCAGCATTTT
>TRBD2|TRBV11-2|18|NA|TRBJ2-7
CASSSRRGQREGRIEQYF
TGTGCCAGCAGCTCCCGAAGGGGGCAGCGGGAGGGAAGGATCGAGCAGTACTTC
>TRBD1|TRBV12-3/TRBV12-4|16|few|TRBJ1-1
CASSFGRDRRNTEAFF
TGTGCCAGCAGTTTTGGGAGGGACAGGCGTAACACTGAAGCTTTCTTT
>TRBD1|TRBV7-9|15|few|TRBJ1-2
CASSLVWDSDYGYTF
TGTGCCAGCAGCTTAGTCTGGGACAGCGACTATGGCTACACCTTC
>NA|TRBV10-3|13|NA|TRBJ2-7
CAISDSRSYEQYF
TGTGCCATCAGTGACAGTCGCTCCTACGAGCAGTACTTC
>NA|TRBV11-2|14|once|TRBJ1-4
CASSLRRENEKLFF
TGTGCCAGCAGCTTAAGACGGGAAAATGAAAAACTGTTTTTT
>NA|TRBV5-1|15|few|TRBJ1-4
CASSVAGASNEKLFF
TGCGCCAGCAGCGTAGCAGGGGCGTCGAATGAAAAACTGTTTTTT
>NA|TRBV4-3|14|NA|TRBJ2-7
CASSQTGTLYEQYF
TGCGCCAGCAGCCAAACCGGGACACTATACGAGCAGTACTTC
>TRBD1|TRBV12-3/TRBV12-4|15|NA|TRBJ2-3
CASSPGGLRTDTQYF
TGTGCCAGCAGCCCAGGGGGTCTTCGCACAGATACGCAGTATTTT
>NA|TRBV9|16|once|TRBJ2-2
CASSVGGLGGTGELFF
TGTGCCAGCAGCGTAGGGGGGTTAGGGGGCACCGGGGAGCTGTTTTTT
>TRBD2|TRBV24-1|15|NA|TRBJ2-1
CATSDLREGHGEQFF
TGTGCCACCAGTGATTTGCGGGAGGGCCACGGTGAGCAGTTCTTC
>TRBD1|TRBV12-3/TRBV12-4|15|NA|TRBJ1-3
CASSSGQGAGRTIYF
TGTGCCAGCAGTTCGGGACAGGGGGCTGGGCGCACCATATATTTT
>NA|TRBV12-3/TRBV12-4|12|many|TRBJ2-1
CASSLKGVEQFF
TGTGCCAGCAGTTTAAAAGGAGTGGAGCAGTTCTTC
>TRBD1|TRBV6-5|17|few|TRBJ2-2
CASSYCRQGCNAGELFF
TGTGCCAGCAGTTACTGTCGACAGGGGTGTAACGCCGGGGAGCTGTTTTTT
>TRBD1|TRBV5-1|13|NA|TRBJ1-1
CASSLPGQGKAFF
TGCGCCAGCAGCTTGCCAGGACAGGGGAAAGCTTTCTTT
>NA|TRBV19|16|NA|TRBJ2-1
CASSIVSRGHGNEQFF
TGTGCCAGTAGTATAGTTTCCAGGGGCCACGGCAATGAGCAGTTCTTC
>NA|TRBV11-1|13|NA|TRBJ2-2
CASSLGFGGELFF
TGTGCCAGCTCACTAGGGTTCGGCGGGGAGCTGTTTTTT
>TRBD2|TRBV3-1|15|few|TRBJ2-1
CASSQPSGRNDEQFF
TGTGCCAGCAGCCAGCCCAGCGGGAGAAATGATGAGCAGTTCTTC
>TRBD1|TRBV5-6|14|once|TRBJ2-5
CASSSPAGGETQYF
TGTGCCAGCAGCTCCCCGGCAGGGGGAGAGACCCAGTACTTC
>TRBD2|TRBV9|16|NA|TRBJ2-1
CASSVGLAGGENEQFF
TGTGCCAGCAGCGTCGGACTAGCGGGGGGTGAGAATGAGCAGTTCTTC
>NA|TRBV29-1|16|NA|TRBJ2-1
CSVQKLGGSSYNEQFF
TGCAGCGTCCAAAAGCTTGGGGGCAGCTCCTACAATGAGCAGTTCTTC
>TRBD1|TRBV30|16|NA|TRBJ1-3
CAWSAHSGTGDTRTLF
TGTGCCTGGAGTGCCCACTCCGGGACAGGGGACACAAGAACATTATTT
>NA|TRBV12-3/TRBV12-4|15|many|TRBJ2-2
CASSLRGRNTGELFF
TGTGCCAGCAGTTTAAGGGGACGCAACACCGGGGAGCTGTTTTTT
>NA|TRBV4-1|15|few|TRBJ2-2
CASNLRIPNTGELFF
TGCGCCAGCAACCTCAGGATTCCGAACACCGGGGAGCTGTTTTTT
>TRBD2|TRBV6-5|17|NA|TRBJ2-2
CASSYSRASGASGELFF
TGTGCCAGCAGTTACTCTCGGGCTAGCGGGGCATCCGGGGAGCTGTTTTTT
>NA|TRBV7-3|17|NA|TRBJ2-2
CASSLKPPAANTGELFF
TGTGCCAGCAGCTTAAAGCCCCCGGCAGCCAACACCGGGGAGCTGTTTTTT
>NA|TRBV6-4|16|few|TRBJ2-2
CASTPQGGTNTGELFF
TGTGCCAGCACCCCCCAGGGCGGGACGAACACCGGGGAGCTGTTTTTT
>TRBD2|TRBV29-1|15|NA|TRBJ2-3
CSVLMPGSGSQTQYF
TGCAGCGTTCTAATGCCAGGTAGCGGGTCCCAAACGCAGTATTTT
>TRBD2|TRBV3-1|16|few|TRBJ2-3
CASSSRLAASTDTQYF
TGTGCCAGCAGCTCGCGACTAGCGGCCAGCACAGATACGCAGTATTTT
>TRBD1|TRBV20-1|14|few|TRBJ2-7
CSASSTGGGDEQYF
TGCAGTGCTAGTTCGACAGGGGGCGGAGACGAGCAGTACTTC
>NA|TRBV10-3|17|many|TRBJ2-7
CAISESGGFEKSYEQYF
TGTGCCATCAGTGAGTCGGGGGGTTTCGAGAAATCCTACGAGCAGTACTTC
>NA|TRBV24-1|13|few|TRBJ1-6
CATSRGISSPLHF
TGTGCCACCAGCCGAGGGATCAGTTCACCCCTCCACTTT
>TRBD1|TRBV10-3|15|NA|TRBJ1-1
CAISAGQGMNTEAFF
TGTGCCATCAGTGCAGGACAGGGTATGAACACTGAAGCTTTCTTT
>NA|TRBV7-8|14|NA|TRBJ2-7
CASSLEVRSYEQYF
TGTGCCAGCAGCTTAGAAGTCAGGTCCTACGAGCAGTACTTC
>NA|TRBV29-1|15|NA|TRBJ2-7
CSVAARGGAQDEQYF
TGCAGCGTCGCAGCCAGGGGGGGGGCCCAGGACGAGCAGTACTTC